These T cell receptor beta chains were read from a single sample in a study of T cells in Graves' hyperthyroidism and ophthalmopathy. TCRdb re-derived calls from the multiplex PCR reads in MiXCR, one entry per CDR3 protein. The repertoire has approximately 530,000 distinct CDR3 sequences, approximately 15% of them found once; the top ten carry under 20%. The sequencing sample was made of blood. The receptors were sampled from a woman between 18 and 29 years old with Graves' hyperthyroidism. Each CDR3 is given with its conserved first and last residue. The D gene is left open where the match is weak. Where a row states a size, it is once, few, many or the class of an expanded clone; other rows omit it.

V gene: TRBV13
clone size: .
J gene: TRBJ1-4
D gene: .
CDR3 DNA: TGTGCCAGCAGCTTAAAGGTCCAGCATAATGAAAAACTGTTTTTT
CDR3 protein: CASSLKVQHNEKLFF

V gene: TRBV2
clone size: many
J gene: TRBJ1-2
D gene: TRBD1
CDR3 DNA: TGTGCCAGCTACCCTCTCCGGACAGGGGAGAACTATGGCTACACCTTC
CDR3 protein: CASYPLRTGENYGYTF

V gene: TRBV28
clone size: many
J gene: TRBJ2-5
D gene: .
CDR3 DNA: TGTGCCAGCCGACAGGGAGGGAGAGAGACCCAGTACTTC
CDR3 protein: CASRQGGRETQYF

V gene: TRBV6-9
clone size: .
J gene: TRBJ1-4
D gene: .
CDR3 DNA: TGTGCCAGCAGTTATGATCTGCGGGGCGAAAAACTGTTTTTT
CDR3 protein: CASSYDLRGEKLFF

V gene: TRBV18
clone size: few
J gene: TRBJ2-3
D gene: .
CDR3 DNA: TGTGCCAGCTCATACGTATCACCCGCAGGCACAGATACGCAGTATTTT
CDR3 protein: CASSYVSPAGTDTQYF

V gene: TRBV28
clone size: many
J gene: TRBJ2-6
D gene: .
CDR3 DNA: TGTGCCAGCAGTTTAGTTGGGGCCAACGTCCTGACTTTC
CDR3 protein: CASSLVGANVLTF

V gene: TRBV30
clone size: once
J gene: TRBJ2-2
D gene: .
CDR3 DNA: TGTGCCTGGAGAGGAGTCGGTTCCGGGGAGCTGTTTTTT
CDR3 protein: CAWRGVGSGELFF

V gene: TRBV20-1
clone size: few
J gene: TRBJ2-2
D gene: TRBD2
CDR3 DNA: TGCAGTGCTAGAGACTACTTAGCGGGCGGAGCCGGGGAGCTGTTTTTT
CDR3 protein: CSARDYLAGGAGELFF

V gene: TRBV20-1
clone size: many
J gene: TRBJ2-7
D gene: .
CDR3 DNA: TGCAGTGCTAGAGATTGGGCGGGGGCACGGGAGCAGTACTTC
CDR3 protein: CSARDWAGAREQYF

V gene: TRBV10-3
clone size: .
J gene: TRBJ1-2
D gene: .
CDR3 DNA: TGTGCCATCAACCAGGGGAAAATACTGACTAACTATGGCTACACCTTC
CDR3 protein: CAINQGKILTNYGYTF

V gene: TRBV7-9
clone size: .
J gene: TRBJ1-1
D gene: TRBD1
CDR3 DNA: TGTGCCAGCAGCCCCCCGACAGGGACGGGCGGCACTGAAGCTTTCTTT
CDR3 protein: CASSPPTGTGGTEAFF

V gene: TRBV6-1
clone size: many
J gene: TRBJ2-1
D gene: TRBD2
CDR3 DNA: TGTGCCAGCAAACGGGGTCTAGCGGCTCGGCCCGGAGGGGATGAGCAGTTCTTC
CDR3 protein: CASKRGLAARPGGDEQFF

V gene: TRBV30
clone size: .
J gene: TRBJ2-7
D gene: TRBD1
CDR3 DNA: TGTGCCTGGAGTAAGGGGGCCGGCCCCTACGAGCAGTACTTC
CDR3 protein: CAWSKGAGPYEQYF

V gene: TRBV30
clone size: .
J gene: TRBJ1-2
D gene: .
CDR3 DNA: TGTGCCTGGAGTGTATCCGGTTCCTATGGCTCCACCTTC
CDR3 protein: CAWSVSGSYGSTF

V gene: TRBV5-6
clone size: .
J gene: TRBJ2-3
D gene: .
CDR3 DNA: TGTGCCAGCAGCTTGGCTTATCGGGCAGATACGCAGTATTTT
CDR3 protein: CASSLAYRADTQYF

V gene: TRBV28
clone size: .
J gene: TRBJ2-7
D gene: .
CDR3 DNA: TGTGCCAGCAGTTCCCCCGCCTCCGTTATCCTCGAGCAGTACTTC
CDR3 protein: CASSSPASVILEQYF

V gene: TRBV18
clone size: few
J gene: TRBJ2-3
D gene: .
CDR3 DNA: TGTGCCAGCTCACCGGACAGCACAGATACGCAGTATTTT
CDR3 protein: CASSPDSTDTQYF

V gene: TRBV14
clone size: .
J gene: TRBJ2-5
D gene: .
CDR3 DNA: TGTGCCAGCAGCCTATGGGACACCCTCCAAGAGACCCAGTACTTC
CDR3 protein: CASSLWDTLQETQYF

V gene: TRBV6-5
clone size: few
J gene: TRBJ2-2
D gene: .
CDR3 DNA: TGTGCCAGCAGTTACTGGCCGGGCCCAAATACCGGGGAGCTGTTTTTT
CDR3 protein: CASSYWPGPNTGELFF

V gene: TRBV30
clone size: many
J gene: TRBJ1-5
D gene: TRBD1
CDR3 DNA: TGTGCCTGGAGTACAGGGGCGGCGCGAGCCCAGCATTTT
CDR3 protein: CAWSTGAARAQHF

V gene: TRBV19
clone size: few
J gene: TRBJ2-7
D gene: .
CDR3 DNA: TGTGCCAGTAGTATAGGGTTCAGGAGCTCCTACGAGCAGTACTTC
CDR3 protein: CASSIGFRSSYEQYF

V gene: TRBV18
clone size: few
J gene: TRBJ2-2
D gene: .
CDR3 DNA: TGTGCCAGCCCCCGCGACGGGGAGCTGTTTTTT
CDR3 protein: CASPRDGELFF

V gene: TRBV30
clone size: few
J gene: TRBJ1-5
D gene: .
CDR3 DNA: TGTGCCTGGAGCGGAGACGGACTTAGCAATCAGCCCCAGCATTTT
CDR3 protein: CAWSGDGLSNQPQHF

V gene: TRBV7-9
clone size: many
J gene: TRBJ2-3
D gene: .
CDR3 DNA: TGTGCCAGCAGCTTAGTTTCCATCAATACAGATACGCAGTATTTT
CDR3 protein: CASSLVSINTDTQYF

V gene: TRBV28
clone size: .
J gene: TRBJ2-7
D gene: .
CDR3 DNA: TGTGCCAGCAGTCCCCCAGGGCCTTCCTACGAGCAGTACTTC
CDR3 protein: CASSPPGPSYEQYF

V gene: TRBV12-3/TRBV12-4
clone size: few
J gene: TRBJ2-2
D gene: TRBD2
CDR3 DNA: TGTGCCAGCAGCCCTACTAGCGGGAGACCCACCGGGGAGCTGTTTTTT
CDR3 protein: CASSPTSGRPTGELFF